This T cell receptor (beta chain) was documented in a study of T cells after yellow fever vaccination. TCRdb recomputed calls from the 5' RACE reads with MiXCR, one row per CDR3 protein. The data hold a few hundred thousand distinct CDR3 sequences, with around 3.9% observed a single time. The CDR3 runs 16 residues. Germline CDR1 SGDLS, CDR2 YYNGEE. V gave up 0 bases and J gave up 0 bases; unmatched junction bases: 5. The rearrangement links TRBV9 to TRBJ2-7; 8 nucleotides align to TRBD2. The clonotype originates from a man in his late teens or twenties who received the YFV17D yellow fever vaccine. The sample here was PBMCs, taken on the day of the yellow fever booster vaccination. Here the CDR3 DNA reads TGTGCCAGCAGCGTAGAAGGCGGGGGGCACTCCTACGAGCAGTACTTC. This codes for CASSVEGGGHSYEQYF.